One sample yielded the 15 T cell receptor beta chains listed below, sequenced in a study of tumour-infiltrating T cells in Burkitt lymphoma. Here immunoSEQ multiplex PCR was the method, and the copy in TCRdb shows in-frame clones only, minus some. The data show some 6,300 clones, with 10% seen just once and around 2.5% held by the top ten. Source material: tumor tissue. These receptors all stem from a human donor with diffuse large B-cell lymphoma.

The sample holds a few counts of this clone. The chain couples TRBV9 to TRBJ2-1, with D possibly called TRBD1 or TRBD2 (5 bases each). The germline gives CDR1 SGDLS, CDR2 YYNGEE. The CDR3 length is 19 residues. Trimming stripped 1 base from V and 8 bases from J, with 28 bases between. This CDR3 is CASSVPKDGEGATLHEQFF. The CDR3 DNA reads as TGTGCCAGCAGCGTACCGAAGGACGGGGAAGGGGCAACCCTCCATGAGCAGTTCTTC.

The chain combines TRBV4-1 with TRBJ2-7; D might be TRBD1 (6 bases). Trimming removed 0 bases from V and 4 bases from J, with 25 bases in between. This CDR3 comprises 19 residues. CDR1 and CDR2 from the germline V gene are MGHRA and YSYEKL. CDR3 protein: CASSQDRRGFGTIQYEQYF. The DNA for the CDR3 is TGCGCCAGCAGCCAAGATCGCAGGGGCTTCGGGACAATCCAATACGAGCAGTACTTC.

This clone has just a few counts. V usage is TRBV4-1 and J usage is TRBJ2-2; TRBD2 matches at 9 bases. Per the germline V gene, CDR1 is MGHRA and CDR2 is YSYEKL. The CDR3 sequence is 15 residues long. V lost 1 base to trimming and J lost 4 bases; unmatched junction nucleotides: 1. The CDR3 region has the DNA TGCGCCAGCAGCCAAGGCGGGGGGGCCACCGGGGAGCTGTTTTTT. Translating it yields CASSQGGGATGELFF.

The rearrangement joins TRBV28 to TRBJ1-1, with D unresolved. Germline V gene data show CDR1 as MDHEN and CDR2 as SYDVKM. With 3 bases removed from V and 4 bases from J, the gap between germline ends came to 12 bases. CDR3 length equals 14 residues. CDR3 in amino acids: CASSFRAASTEAFF. The CDR3 bases are TGTGCCAGCAGTTTTAGAGCGGCAAGCACTGAAGCTTTCTTT.

In its sample, this clone was seen a few times. The V call is TRBV7-2, the J call TRBJ1-6, with TRBD1 matching over 7 bases. With 2 bases clipped from V and 7 bases from J, the junction kept 2 bases outside the gene matches. Germline CDR1 reads SGHTA; CDR2 reads FQGNSA. This CDR3 spans 14 amino acids. CDR3 sequence: CASSLQGGNSPLHF. Written as DNA, the CDR3 is TGTGCCAGCAGCTTACAGGGGGGGAATTCACCCCTCCACTTT.

This clone was seen only a few times. V gene TRBV7-9 combines with J gene TRBJ2-1; D gene ambiguous. The V end was cut by 5 bases, the J end by 8 bases, with 7 bases between. CDR1 and CDR2 (germline): SEHNR, FQNEAQ (reference sequence). The CDR3 is 11 residues long. The DNA of the CDR3 is TGTGCCAGCAGCCTGATGGATGAGCAGTTCTTC. It is translated as CASSLMDEQFF.

The rearrangement links TRBV10-1 to TRBJ1-2, with TRBD1 identical over 7 bases. Trimming took 7 bases from V and 4 from J; bases not matched to a gene: 9. CDR1 and CDR2 from the germline V gene are WNHNN and SYGVQD (reference sequence). The CDR3 is made up of 14 amino acids. CDR3 protein: CASILGTEGYGYTF. The CDR3 region has the DNA TGCGCCAGCATCCTGGGGACAGAAGGCTATGGCTACACCTTC.

In this sample, this clone turned up a few times. This chain's CDR3 is CASSLGGGYEQYF. CDR3 bases: TGTGCCAGCAGCTTAGGAGGGGGCTACGAGCAGTACTTC. The chain is built from TRBV13 and TRBJ2-7; D is possibly TRBD1 (6 bases). The CDR3 runs 13 residues. V dropped 0 bases and J dropped 3 bases, with 6 bases sitting between them. Germline V CDR1 and CDR2: PRHDT, FYEKMQ (reference sequence).

The chain joins TRBV7-8 to TRBJ1-6; no clear D. CDR1 and CDR2 (germline): SGHVS, FQNEAQ. The CDR3 sequence is 11 residues long. The ends were cut back, 3 bases at V and 13 bases at J, with 7 bases in the middle. CDR3 nucleotide sequence: TGTGCCAGCAGCTTGAGAGGCCCCCTCCACTTT. The encoded protein is CASSLRGPLHF.

This clone was seen more than once but under ten times. CDR3 region: CAISNSGTGGSGITEAFF. The CDR3 DNA reads TGTGCCATCAGCAACTCCGGGACAGGGGGAAGTGGAATCACTGAAGCTTTCTTT. The V and J genes are TRBV10-3 and TRBJ1-1; 11 bases match TRBD1. CDR1 is ENHRY and CDR2 is SYGVKD in the germline V gene. J lost 4 bases, V lost 6 bases, and 16 bases had no gene match. The CDR3 runs to 18 residues.

This clone was seen more than once but under ten times. The V gene is TRBV28, the J gene TRBJ2-7; a possible D gene is TRBD1 (6 bases). The V gene lost 5 bases and the J gene lost 8 bases, with 13 bases spanning the gap. This CDR3 has 12 amino acids. The germline CDR1 and CDR2 sequences are MDHEN and SYDVKM. The CDR3 protein is CASSGTTDKQYF. CDR3 DNA: TGTGCCAGCAGTGGGACAACTGATAAGCAGTACTTC.

The V gene is TRBV4-1, the J gene TRBJ2-4; 8 nucleotides line up with TRBD1. The CDR3 extends over 14 amino acids. With V trimmed by 4 bases and J by 5 bases, 4 bases remained unmatched. CDR1 and CDR2 from the germline V gene are MGHRA and YSYEKL. CDR3 region: CASSPVDRENIQYF. CDR3 nucleotides: TGCGCCAGCAGCCCCGTGGACAGGGAAAACATTCAGTACTTC.

The table lists this clone with a few counts. This chain uses TRBV14 with TRBJ2-3; no clear D. The V end lost 4 bases, the J end lost 7 bases, and 9 bases lay between the germline ends. The CDR3 sequence is 12 residues long. Germline values: CDR1 SGHDN, CDR2 FVKESK. CDR3 in amino acids: CASSPSVYTQYF. For the CDR3, the DNA is TGTGCCAGCAGCCCAAGTGTGTATACGCAGTATTTT.

Only a few counts were recorded for this clone. At one boundary the junction diverges from the germline segment, which might be a read error. The chain recombines TRBV9 with TRBJ1-4, with TRBD1 matching 11 bases. Germline CDR1 and CDR2: SGDLS and YYNGEE. The CDR3 extends over 17 amino acids. CDR3 sequence (DNA): TGTGTCAGCAGCAAAGGACAGGGGGCCGCAACTAATGAAAAACTGTTTTTT. Protein sequence: CVSSKGQGAATNEKLFF. The full variable domain, its missing parts supplied by reference TRBV9 and TRBJ1-4, is DSGVTQTPKHLITATGQRVTLRCSPRSGDLSVYWYQQSLDQGLQFLIQYYNGEERAKGNILERFSAQQFPDLHSELNLSSLELGDSALYFCVSSKGQGAATNEKLFFGSGTQLSVL.

This clone occurred once. The V gene is TRBV7-2, the J gene TRBJ2-5; 8 bases map to TRBD2. Near its end, the DNA agrees better with TRBJ2-7, so the J call may be wrong. The CDR3 consists of 15 residues. Germline CDR1 reads SGHTA; CDR2 reads FQGNSA. Written as DNA, the CDR3 is TGTGCCAGCAGCTTTCTAGCGGGCTATTCCTACGAGCAGTACTTC. Translation gives CASSFLAGYSYEQYF.